This T cell receptor (beta chain) originates from a study of breast tumors, draining lymph nodes, adjacent tissues. Points from the study as a whole: Findings are consistent with lymph node origin and intratumoral expansion of most tumor T cells. Tumor and nontumor repertoires were significantly more similar in luminal-like than in basal-like breast cancer.

This CDR3 region has 13 residues. CDR1 is MNHEY and CDR2 is SMNVEV in the germline V gene (reference sequence). Trimming cost V 6 bases and J 5 bases; bases outside gene matches: 4. MiXCR, run by TCRdb on the multiplex PCR reads, gives a single entry per CDR3 protein. The repertoire consists of under 350,000 distinct CDR3 sequences, with more than 30% occurring once and the leading ten covering more than 0.85%. About this clonotype: What it binds is unknown.

Axillary draining lymph nodes of breast cancer patients supplied the node samples. The origin of this receptor is a female donor with breast cancer. Some clones in this sample may be carry-over from other donors' samples. Sequencing was carried out using axillary lymph node tissue. J is TRBJ1-5 and V is TRBV27, with 7 bases fitting TRBD1. The CDR3 DNA sequence: TGTGCCAGCAGCAAGGGGGCTGATCAGCCCCAGCATTTT. Amino acid sequence: CASSKGADQPQHF.